These 25 T cell receptor beta chains originate from one sample sequenced in a study of OX40 agonist ivuxolimab in advanced cancers. Sequencing used immunoSEQ multiplex PCR; TCRdb keeps in-frame clones, though not all of them. This table has some 90,000 clones, about 90% appearing once. The sample was CD4+ or CD8+ T cells sorted from blood, taken in a trial of the OX40 agonist ivuxolimab. These receptors originate from an adult with an advanced solid tumor such as melanoma, head and neck, liver or kidney cancer.

The chain links TRBV9 to TRBJ2-2; D not resolved. The germline V gene encodes CDR1 SGDLS and CDR2 YYNGEE. V lost 2 bases, J lost 1 base, and 12 bases lay in between. The CDR3 consists of 16 residues. CDR3 coding DNA: TGTGCCAGCAGCGTTGGTGGGCCCCTGAACACCGGGGAGCTGTTTTTT. Its translation is CASSVGGPLNTGELFF.

This clone was recorded once. V and J are TRBV10-3 and TRBJ2-5, with D possibly being TRBD1 (6 bases). CDR1 is ENHRY, CDR2 SYGVKD, per germline. CDR3 size: 13 residues. Deletions cut 3 bases from V and 2 bases from J, with 7 bases between. Here the CDR3 DNA reads TGTGCCATCAGTGATGGACAGCAAGAGACCCAGTACTTC. This sequence encodes CAISDGQQETQYF.

This clone was counted a single time. The chain combines TRBV7-2 with TRBJ2-5; tentatively, D is TRBD1 or TRBD2 (5 bases each). The germline gives CDR1 SGHTA, CDR2 FQGNSA. This CDR3 is built from 13 residues. V was pared by 3 bases and J by 5 bases, with 10 bases between. CDR3 in DNA: TGTGCCAGCAGCTTGGGGGAAAGGGAGACCCAGTACTTC. This translates into CASSLGERETQYF. Drawing the rest from reference TRBV7-2 and TRBJ2-5, the complete variable domain is GAGVSQSPSNKVTEKGKDVELRCDPISGHTALYWYRQSLGQGLEFLIYFQGNSAPDKSGLPSDRFSAERTGGSVSTLTIQRTQQEDSAVYLCASSLGERETQYFGPGTRLLVL.

This chain joins TRBV5-1 and TRBJ2-5; D not resolved. Deletions cut 0 bases from V and 1 base from J, with 10 bases between. The CDR3 is 15 residues long. The germline V gene has CDR1 SGHRS and CDR2 YFSETQ. The CDR3 DNA reads TGCGCCAGCAGCTTGGAGGGCAGTTCCCAAGAGACCCAGTACTTC. Its protein product is CASSLEGSSQETQYF.

The chain recombines TRBV6-6 with TRBJ1-1; 7 bases are a match to TRBD1. Germline V gene sequence: CDR1 MNHNY, CDR2 SVGAGI (reference sequence). The CDR3 loop spans 14 amino acids. Trimming removed 6 bases from V and 5 bases from J; junction bases left unmatched: 9. The CDR3 region is CASRNRGSATEAFF. The CDR3, as DNA: TGTGCCAGCAGAAACAGGGGATCGGCAACTGAAGCTTTCTTT.

This clone has only a few counts. The J gene is TRBJ1-1, the V gene TRBV30, with D perhaps TRBD1 (5 bases). Germline V gives CDR1 GTSNPN, CDR2 SVGIG (reference sequence). The CDR3 has 13 residues. V gave up 3 bases and J gave up 1 base, with 9 bases separating them. CDR3 DNA sequence: TGTGCCTGGAGATGGGGACCGAACACTGAAGCTTTCTTT. Amino acids: CAWRWGPNTEAFF.

The chain combines TRBV7-2 with TRBJ2-7; 10 bases align to TRBD2. The ends lost 5 bases at V and 2 bases at J; junction bases unmatched: 9. This CDR3 comprises 16 residues. Germline CDR1 and CDR2: SGHTA and FQGNSA. CDR3 amino acids: CASSHDLAGGTYEQYF. The CDR3 coding sequence is TGTGCCAGCAGCCATGATTTAGCGGGAGGTACCTACGAGCAGTACTTC.

This clone was detected only a few times. The chain joins TRBV6-1 to TRBJ2-2, with D perhaps matching TRBD1 (5 bases). This CDR3 is built from 12 residues. The V and J ends lost 7 bases and 12 bases respectively, with 15 bases between them. CDR1 and CDR2 (germline): MNHNS, SASEGT. CDR3 residues: CASTEWRQKLFF. In nucleotides, the CDR3 is TGTGCCAGCACTGAGTGGCGACAGAAGCTGTTTTTT.

This chain connects TRBV7-3 to TRBJ2-1; weak D call: TRBD2 (6 bases). V lost 5 bases and J lost 0, with 14 bases in between. Germline CDR1 SGHTA, CDR2 FQGTGA. The CDR3 is 16 residues long. The CDR3 sequence: CASSPRDGSSYNEQFF. The CDR3, as DNA: TGTGCCAGCAGCCCGCGGGACGGAAGCTCCTACAATGAGCAGTTCTTC.

J is TRBJ2-2 and V is TRBV5-8; TRBD2 matches 13 bases. Germline lookup yields CDR1 SGHTS and CDR2 YDEGEE. The CDR3 sequence is 16 residues long. V lost 5 bases to trimming and J lost 3 bases; unmatched junction nucleotides: 4. This CDR3 is CASREGLAGDTGELFF. The CDR3 DNA reads TGTGCCAGCAGGGAAGGACTAGCGGGAGACACCGGGGAGCTGTTTTTT.

This clone was seen a handful of times. This chain's CDR3 is CASSRPGGQRPEQYF. CDR3 bases: TGTGCCAGTAGTAGACCCGGGGGACAGCGACCCGAGCAGTACTTC. The chain combines TRBV19 with TRBJ2-7; tentatively, D is TRBD1 (7 bases). Per germline, CDR1 LNHDA and CDR2 SQIVND (reference sequence). The V and J ends lost 4 bases and 6 bases respectively, with 19 bases between them. The CDR3 extends over 15 amino acids.

V usage is TRBV28 and J usage is TRBJ1-3; the match to TRBD1 covers 7 bases. The germline gives CDR1 MDHEN, CDR2 SYDVKM. The length of the CDR3 is 17 residues. Trimming took 3 bases from V and 2 from J; bases not matched to a gene: 10. The chain's CDR3 is CASSFSLGTAAGNTIYF. The DNA for the CDR3 is TGTGCCAGCAGTTTCTCCCTAGGGACAGCCGCTGGAAACACCATATATTTT.

As to this clone: Other DNA sequences of this sample code for an identical CDR3. The chain has TRBV19 and TRBJ2-1; D perhaps matches TRBD2 (7 bases). Deletions cut 6 bases from V and 4 bases from J, with 13 bases between. The CDR3 extends over 14 amino acids. CDR1 and CDR2 from the germline V gene are LNHDA and SQIVND (reference sequence). CDR3 protein: CASSKGGSYNEQFF. DNA for the CDR3: TGTGCCAGTAGCAAGGGGGGGTCTTACAATGAGCAGTTCTTC.

The rearrangement joins TRBV21-1 to TRBJ2-5. TRBV21-1 counts as a pseudogene. The CDR3 loop spans 10 amino acids. CDR3 bases: TGTGCCAGCAGGGGGTCCAGAGCGTACTTC. Translating it yields CASRGSRAYF.

The CDR3 region has the DNA TGCGCCAGCAGCCGAGGGGCGTCCTATAATTCACCCCTCCACTTT. This encodes CASSRGASYNSPLHF. The chain combines TRBV4-1 with TRBJ1-6; maybe TRBD1 (5 bases). This CDR3 is built from 15 residues. CDR1 and CDR2 (germline): MGHRA, YSYEKL. Trimming removed 4 bases at V and 1 base at J, with 8 bases between.

The chain carries TRBV7-3 and TRBJ2-3; 8 bases are a match to TRBD1. V lost 3 bases to trimming and J lost 0 bases; unmatched junction nucleotides: 2. Germline CDR1 and CDR2: SGHTA and FQGTGA. The CDR3 consists of 15 residues. CDR3 amino acids: CASSLTGVSTDTQYF. CDR3 sequence (DNA): TGTGCCAGCAGCTTGACAGGGGTTAGCACAGATACGCAGTATTTT.

This rearrangement joins TRBV14 to TRBJ2-3; D gene ambiguous. CDR3 length equals 13 residues. Trimming cost V 4 bases and J 3 bases, with 8 bases left between them. CDR1 and CDR2 from the germline V gene are SGHDN and FVKESK. The CDR3 nucleotides read TGTGCCAGCAGCCTCGCCGGGACAGATACGCAGTATTTT. It translates to CASSLAGTDTQYF. Using reference TRBV14 and TRBJ2-3 for the parts outside the CDR3, the full variable domain is EAGVTQFPSHSVIEKGQTVTLRCDPISGHDNLYWYRRVMGKEIKFLLHFVKESKQDESGMPNNRFLAERTGGTYSTLKVQPAELEDSGVYFCASSLAGTDTQYFGPGTRLTVL.

This clone has just a few counts. This chain joins TRBV18 and TRBJ2-3, with unresolved D. The V end lost 3 bases, the J end lost 3 bases, and 7 bases lay between the germline ends. Germline CDR1 is KGHSH and CDR2 is LQKENI. This CDR3 spans 13 amino acids. The CDR3 sequence: CASSPLTTDTQYF. In nucleotides, the CDR3 is TGTGCCAGCTCACCTCTGACTACAGATACGCAGTATTTT. Supplemented by reference TRBV18 and TRBJ2-3, the full variable domain reads NAGVMQNPRHLVRRRGQEARLRCSPMKGHSHVYWYRQLPEEGLKFMVYLQKENIIDESGMPKERFSAEFPKEGPSILRIQQVVRGDSAAYFCASSPLTTDTQYFGPGTRLTVL.

The rearrangement uses TRBV5-1 and TRBJ1-5; 8 bases agree with TRBD1. J lost 2 bases, V lost 4 bases, and 5 bases had no gene match. Germline V CDR1 and CDR2: SGHRS, YFSETQ. This CDR3 has 15 residues. CDR3 bases: TGCGCCAGCAGCGCCTCGACAGGGGGCAATCAGCCCCAGCATTTT. Encoded protein: CASSASTGGNQPQHF.

The J gene is TRBJ2-7, the V gene TRBV29-1, with TRBD1 matching 8 bases. From germline, CDR1 is SQVTM and CDR2 ANQGSEA. V gave up 5 bases and J gave up 5 bases; unmatched junction bases: 8. This CDR3 has 13 amino acids. CDR3 nucleotides: TGCAGCGTTCAGGGACAGGATGGGGACGAGCAGTACTTC. Translated: CSVQGQDGDEQYF.

This chain joins TRBV28 and TRBJ1-2; no clear D gene. CDR3 size: 15 residues. V was clipped by 4 bases and J by 7 bases, with 19 bases between them. Germline CDR1 is MDHEN and CDR2 is SYDVKM. CDR3: CASSSQRQISPGYTF. CDR3 nucleotide sequence: TGTGCCAGCAGTTCCCAAAGACAAATCTCTCCTGGCTACACCTTC.

V and J are TRBV6-5 and TRBJ1-5; no firm D call. Between the trimmed V and J ends, which lost 0 bases and 3 bases, there was a span of 12 bases. CDR3 size: 16 residues. Germline CDR1 MNHEY, CDR2 SVGAGI. The CDR3 reads CASSYSVSKPNQPQHF. The CDR3 DNA sequence: TGTGCCAGCAGTTACTCGGTCAGCAAGCCCAATCAGCCCCAGCATTTT.

The chain recombines TRBV7-8 with TRBJ1-4, with D uncertain. V shed 1 base and J shed 8 bases, with 8 bases lying between them. This CDR3 is 13 amino acids long. CDR1 and CDR2 from the germline V gene are SGHVS and FQNEAQ. Here the CDR3 DNA reads TGTGCCAGCAGCTTAGACCGATTGGAAAAACTGTTTTTT. Translated, it gives CASSLDRLEKLFF.

The rearrangement uses TRBV10-3 and TRBJ1-2, with 8 bases that match TRBD1. The CDR3 is made up of 15 amino acids. Trimming at V came to 3 bases and at J to 0 bases, leaving 3 bases not matched to a gene. In germline, CDR1 is ENHRY, CDR2 SYGVKD. CDR3 region: CAISDQGQANYGYTF. The CDR3 DNA sequence: TGTGCCATCAGTGACCAGGGACAGGCTAACTATGGCTACACCTTC.

This clone has more than one count but fewer than ten. The chain couples TRBV4-2 to TRBJ2-7; TRBD1 might be the D (5 bases). This CDR3 region has 17 residues. With 4 bases removed from V and 0 bases from J, the gap between germline ends came to 19 bases. Germline V CDR1 and CDR2: LGHNA, YNFKEQ. The CDR3 region is CASSRGMGRATSYEQYF. The CDR3 region has the DNA TGTGCCAGCAGCCGCGGAATGGGCAGGGCTACCTCCTACGAGCAGTACTTC.